The entry that follows covers one TCR beta chain sequence. Its antigen remains unknown. The data were produced by immunoSEQ multiplex PCR, yet TCRdb's version contains in-frame clones alone and is incomplete. The repertoire includes tens of thousands of clones, 75% to 95% of them detected once, and 5% to 6.5% sits in the top ten. J gave up 11 bases and V 0 bases, and 17 bases lay outside the gene matches. CDR3 length equals 17 residues. The germline CDR1 and CDR2 sequences are SGHDT and YYEEEE. This entry belongs to a study of graft-versus-host responses after intestinal transplantation. Across the study: Grafts were multivisceral, liver-intestinal, or isolated intestinal. Anti-thymocyte globulin induction preceded 2 to 4 years of tacrolimus and steroid maintenance in all recipients. The study's findings and limits: GvH clones were found in recipient marrow; some appeared first in ileum or blood.

The source material was unstimulated CD8+ T cells sorted from spleen or lymph node cells, sampled before intestinal transplant. This receptor was identified in a human donor who received an intestinal transplant. The chain recombines TRBV5-6 with TRBJ2-5; 9 bases fit TRBD2. The CDR3 region is CASSLEERGSGGISQYF. In DNA form, the CDR3 reads TGTGCCAGCAGCTTGGAAGAGCGGGGTAGCGGGGGAATATCTCAGTACTTC. The full variable domain, rest sourced from reference TRBV5-6 and TRBJ2-5, is DAGVTQSPTHLIKTRGQQVTLRCSPKSGHDTVSWYQQALGQGPQFIFQYYEEEERQRGNFPDRFSGHQFPNYSSELNVNALLLGDSALYLCASSLEERGSGGISQYFGPGTRLLVL.